This T cell receptor (beta chain) stems from a study of T cells in Graves' hyperthyroidism and ophthalmopathy. Study-level information: It was at initial diagnosis, before any treatment, that peripheral blood was collected.

This clonotype showed up just a few times. Its specificity is not known. The source of the PBMCs was 8.5 to 10 ml of fresh peripheral blood. RNA transcripts were the template for amplifying TCR beta CDR3 regions. Primed by the HTBI set, a first-round RT-PCR was run on the TCR CDR3. Via MiXCR, TCRdb re-called the multiplex PCR reads, giving one row per CDR3 protein. Of approximately 600,000 distinct CDR3 sequences in the sample, under 25% are singletons; the top ten hold 34%. Overall study results and limits: Blood also held most thyroid clonotypes expanded beyond 0.001. Model-based prediction identified ophthalmopathy a median around 6.5 months prior to its onset.

V lost 2 bases to trimming and J lost 1 base, with 11 bases between them. The CDR3 has 15 amino acids. Per germline, CDR1 SGHTA and CDR2 FQGNSA. Sequencing input: blood. The sequence derives from a man aged 30 to 45 with Graves' ophthalmopathy. The chain recombines TRBV7-2 with TRBJ1-1, with D maybe TRBD1 (6 bases). Here the CDR3 reads CASSLNPGANTEAFF. The CDR3 DNA sequence: TGTGCCAGCAGCTTAAATCCGGGGGCGAACACTGAAGCTTTCTTT.